Listed below are T cell receptor beta chains from one sample, sequenced in a study of CD8 T cells in ankylosing spondylitis. From the 5' RACE reads, TCRdb called clonotypes with MiXCR, one entry per CDR3 protein. This table has 230,000 or so distinct CDR3 sequences, 20% to 30% appearing once. The specimen was blood, either unsorted or a sorted T cell fraction (not recorded which). The receptors derive from a male donor with ankylosing spondylitis or in good health (not recorded which). Both conserved end residues are part of each CDR3. The order of the fields is D gene, clone size, J gene, V gene, CDR3 protein, CDR3 DNA. A D gene is named only where the DNA matches it firmly. Some rows mark clone size as missing; the rest say once, few, many or name a class of expanded clone.

D gene: -; clone size: -; J gene: TRBJ2-2; V gene: TRBV7-6; CDR3 protein: CASSLSGEWNTGELFF; CDR3 DNA: TGTGCCAGCAGCTTATCGGGAGAATGGAACACCGGGGAGCTGTTTTTT
D gene: -; clone size: -; J gene: TRBJ2-3; V gene: TRBV10-3; CDR3 protein: CAIQSTDTQYF; CDR3 DNA: TGTGCCATCCAGAGCACAGATACGCAGTATTTT
D gene: -; clone size: -; J gene: TRBJ2-7; V gene: TRBV29-1; CDR3 protein: CSVDGPPEWQYF; CDR3 DNA: TGCAGCGTCGACGGACCTCCGGAATGGCAGTACTTC
D gene: -; clone size: few; J gene: TRBJ2-1; V gene: TRBV12-3/TRBV12-4; CDR3 protein: CASNEGDTVLGDEQFF; CDR3 DNA: TGTGCCAGCAACGAGGGGGACACCGTGTTAGGTGATGAGCAGTTCTTC
D gene: TRBD1; clone size: many; J gene: TRBJ1-1; V gene: TRBV29-1; CDR3 protein: CSAQTGMNTEAFF; CDR3 DNA: TGCAGCGCACAGACAGGGATGAACACTGAAGCTTTCTTT
D gene: -; clone size: few; J gene: TRBJ2-3; V gene: TRBV9; CDR3 protein: CASNGQTPTDTQYF; CDR3 DNA: TGTGCCAGCAACGGACAGACTCCCACAGATACGCAGTATTTT
D gene: -; clone size: many; J gene: TRBJ2-7; V gene: TRBV24-1; CDR3 protein: CATSESISAEQYF; CDR3 DNA: TGTGCCACCAGTGAGAGTATCTCCGCCGAGCAGTACTTC
D gene: TRBD1; clone size: few; J gene: TRBJ2-7; V gene: TRBV29-1; CDR3 protein: CSFASRDRAREQYF; CDR3 DNA: TGCAGCTTTGCGAGCCGGGACAGGGCGCGGGAGCAGTACTTC
D gene: -; clone size: many; J gene: TRBJ2-5; V gene: TRBV12-3/TRBV12-4; CDR3 protein: CASSQSGTQYF; CDR3 DNA: TGTGCCAGCAGTCAATCCGGGACCCAGTACTTC
D gene: TRBD2; clone size: -; J gene: TRBJ2-3; V gene: TRBV20-1; CDR3 protein: CSAIAGEGTDTQYF; CDR3 DNA: TGCAGTGCTATAGCGGGGGAGGGCACAGATACGCAGTATTTT
D gene: TRBD1; clone size: -; J gene: TRBJ2-2; V gene: TRBV10-3; CDR3 protein: CASQGQGMPGELFF; CDR3 DNA: TGTGCCTCGCAGGGACAGGGGATGCCCGGGGAGCTGTTTTTT
D gene: -; clone size: -; J gene: TRBJ2-2; V gene: TRBV5-5; CDR3 protein: CASSLLGGSGPYTGELFF; CDR3 DNA: TGTGCCAGCAGCTTGCTGGGTGGCTCGGGGCCATACACCGGGGAGCTGTTTTTT
D gene: -; clone size: many; J gene: TRBJ2-3; V gene: TRBV9; CDR3 protein: CASSEGGGRTDTQYF; CDR3 DNA: TGTGCCAGCAGCGAGGGGGGAGGTCGCACAGATACGCAGTATTTT
D gene: -; clone size: -; J gene: TRBJ1-5; V gene: TRBV20-1; CDR3 protein: CSARDNLIRGRQPQHF; CDR3 DNA: TGCAGTGCTAGAGATAACCTCATCCGGGGCAGGCAGCCCCAGCATTTT
D gene: TRBD2; clone size: -; J gene: TRBJ2-1; V gene: TRBV6-6; CDR3 protein: CASSPRGLAGLYNEQFF; CDR3 DNA: TGTGCCAGCAGTCCTCGGGGACTAGCGGGGCTGTACAATGAGCAGTTCTTC
D gene: -; clone size: -; J gene: TRBJ2-7; V gene: TRBV12-3/TRBV12-4; CDR3 protein: CASSPGTVANSDEQYF; CDR3 DNA: TGTGCCAGCAGTCCCGGGACCGTAGCCAATTCAGACGAGCAGTACTTC
D gene: TRBD2; clone size: -; J gene: TRBJ2-3; V gene: TRBV28; CDR3 protein: CASSLFPGGTSTDTQYF; CDR3 DNA: TGTGCCAGCAGTTTATTCCCGGGGGGGACTAGCACAGATACGCAGTATTTT
D gene: -; clone size: many; J gene: TRBJ2-5; V gene: TRBV5-5; CDR3 protein: CASNINSGAETQYF; CDR3 DNA: TGTGCCAGCAACATAAACTCGGGGGCGGAGACCCAGTACTTC
D gene: -; clone size: few; J gene: TRBJ2-7; V gene: TRBV6-4; CDR3 protein: CASSAWGLHEQYF; CDR3 DNA: TGTGCCAGCAGTGCATGGGGTCTCCACGAGCAGTACTTC
D gene: TRBD2; clone size: many; J gene: TRBJ2-7; V gene: TRBV11-2; CDR3 protein: CASSLDGERGASGEQYF; CDR3 DNA: TGTGCCAGCAGCTTAGATGGGGAGCGGGGGGCTTCCGGCGAGCAGTACTTC
D gene: TRBD2; clone size: -; J gene: TRBJ2-3; V gene: TRBV5-1; CDR3 protein: CASSRSGSEDTQYF; CDR3 DNA: TGCGCCAGCAGCCGTAGCGGGTCCGAAGATACGCAGTATTTT
D gene: -; clone size: many; J gene: TRBJ2-7; V gene: TRBV20-1; CDR3 protein: CSAMEDEQYF; CDR3 DNA: TGCAGTGCTATGGAAGACGAGCAGTACTTC
D gene: -; clone size: many; J gene: TRBJ1-2; V gene: TRBV27; CDR3 protein: CASSFLGGNGYTF; CDR3 DNA: TGTGCCAGCTCATTTCTTGGGGGGAATGGCTACACCTTC
D gene: TRBD1; clone size: many; J gene: TRBJ2-3; V gene: TRBV10-3; CDR3 protein: CAIGGDRDVDTQYF; CDR3 DNA: TGTGCCATTGGGGGGGACAGGGATGTAGATACGCAGTATTTT
D gene: -; clone size: -; J gene: TRBJ1-1; V gene: TRBV6-1; CDR3 protein: CASSELGHTEAFF; CDR3 DNA: TGTGCCAGCAGTGAATTAGGGCACACTGAAGCTTTCTTT
D gene: -; clone size: many; J gene: TRBJ1-4; V gene: TRBV5-1; CDR3 protein: CASSAPGGGFEKLFF; CDR3 DNA: TGCGCCAGCAGCGCCCCGGGCGGGGGGTTTGAAAAACTGTTTTTT
D gene: TRBD1; clone size: many; J gene: TRBJ1-5; V gene: TRBV7-2; CDR3 protein: CASSFRQGGGNQPQHF; CDR3 DNA: TGTGCCAGCAGCTTTCGACAGGGTGGCGGGAATCAGCCCCAGCATTTT
D gene: -; clone size: many; J gene: TRBJ2-7; V gene: TRBV6-1; CDR3 protein: CASSGGQTGTYEQYF; CDR3 DNA: TGTGCCAGCAGTGGTGGGCAGACAGGAACCTACGAGCAGTACTTC
D gene: -; clone size: few; J gene: TRBJ1-5; V gene: TRBV6-1; CDR3 protein: CASRDSHSNQPQHF; CDR3 DNA: TGTGCCAGCAGGGACAGTCATAGCAATCAGCCCCAGCATTTT
D gene: -; clone size: few; J gene: TRBJ2-2; V gene: TRBV20-1; CDR3 protein: CSALVGSNTGELFF; CDR3 DNA: TGCAGTGCTCTGGTGGGATCTAACACCGGGGAGCTGTTTTTT
D gene: -; clone size: -; J gene: TRBJ1-6; V gene: TRBV19; CDR3 protein: CASSISLGGSPLHF; CDR3 DNA: TGTGCCAGTAGTATAAGCCTCGGGGGTTCACCCCTCCACTTT
D gene: -; clone size: many; J gene: TRBJ2-2; V gene: TRBV10-3; CDR3 protein: CAISGGDGDTGELFF; CDR3 DNA: TGTGCCATCAGTGGGGGGGACGGTGACACCGGGGAGCTGTTTTTT
D gene: -; clone size: -; J gene: TRBJ2-3; V gene: TRBV7-9; CDR3 protein: CASSSADRSDTQYF; CDR3 DNA: TGTGCCAGCAGCTCAGCCGACAGGTCCGATACGCAGTATTTT
D gene: TRBD2; clone size: many; J gene: TRBJ2-5; V gene: TRBV20-1; CDR3 protein: CSADLASGFQETQYF; CDR3 DNA: TGCAGTGCCGATCTGGCTAGCGGATTCCAAGAGACCCAGTACTTC
D gene: -; clone size: -; J gene: TRBJ2-7; V gene: TRBV27; CDR3 protein: CASSPTPGRSYEQYF; CDR3 DNA: TGTGCCAGCAGCCCCACCCCCGGGAGATCCTACGAGCAGTACTTC
D gene: -; clone size: -; J gene: TRBJ1-1; V gene: TRBV20-1; CDR3 protein: CSARDLGGTEAFF; CDR3 DNA: TGCAGTGCTAGAGATCTCGGGGGCACTGAAGCTTTCTTT
D gene: -; clone size: -; J gene: TRBJ2-5; V gene: TRBV20-1; CDR3 protein: CSAAFGWFQETQYF; CDR3 DNA: TGCAGTGCCGCATTCGGCTGGTTCCAAGAGACCCAGTACTTC
D gene: -; clone size: few; J gene: TRBJ2-7; V gene: TRBV7-2; CDR3 protein: CASSWGQAYEQYF; CDR3 DNA: TGTGCCAGCAGCTGGGGACAAGCCTACGAGCAGTACTTC
D gene: TRBD2; clone size: -; J gene: TRBJ2-2; V gene: TRBV20-1; CDR3 protein: CSARAGGGSNTGELFF; CDR3 DNA: TGCAGTGCTAGAGCTGGCGGGGGATCGAACACCGGGGAGCTGTTTTTT
D gene: -; clone size: -; J gene: TRBJ1-1; V gene: TRBV6-5; CDR3 protein: CASSFPLVNTEAFF; CDR3 DNA: TGTGCCAGCAGTTTCCCCCTGGTGAACACTGAAGCTTTCTTT
D gene: -; clone size: few; J gene: TRBJ2-1; V gene: TRBV10-3; CDR3 protein: CAISMTRSYNEQFF; CDR3 DNA: TGTGCCATCAGCATGACAAGATCCTACAATGAGCAGTTCTTC
D gene: TRBD2; clone size: few; J gene: TRBJ2-1; V gene: TRBV20-1; CDR3 protein: CSAVTSGDYNEQFF; CDR3 DNA: TGCAGTGCTGTAACTAGCGGGGACTACAATGAGCAGTTCTTC
D gene: -; clone size: many; J gene: TRBJ2-5; V gene: TRBV20-1; CDR3 protein: CSARAVAETQYF; CDR3 DNA: TGCAGTGCTAGAGCTGTTGCGGAGACCCAGTACTTC
D gene: -; clone size: few; J gene: TRBJ2-5; V gene: TRBV29-1; CDR3 protein: CSVETGAETQYF; CDR3 DNA: TGCAGCGTTGAAACAGGTGCGGAGACCCAGTACTTC
D gene: TRBD1; clone size: -; J gene: TRBJ2-7; V gene: TRBV3-1; CDR3 protein: CASSRLGQGAYEQYF; CDR3 DNA: TGTGCCAGCAGCCGGTTGGGACAGGGAGCCTACGAGCAGTACTTC
D gene: -; clone size: -; J gene: TRBJ2-7; V gene: TRBV28; CDR3 protein: CASSFQEFSSYEQYF; CDR3 DNA: TGTGCCAGCAGTTTCCAGGAATTCAGCTCCTACGAGCAGTACTTC
D gene: -; clone size: -; J gene: TRBJ1-4; V gene: TRBV20-1; CDR3 protein: CSANIAGFQEKLFF; CDR3 DNA: TGCAGTGCGAACATTGCAGGTTTCCAGGAAAAACTGTTTTTT
D gene: -; clone size: many; J gene: TRBJ1-2; V gene: TRBV12-3/TRBV12-4; CDR3 protein: CASSLVTDYGYTF; CDR3 DNA: TGTGCCAGCAGTTTAGTGACAGACTATGGCTACACCTTC
D gene: TRBD1; clone size: -; J gene: TRBJ2-1; V gene: TRBV3-1; CDR3 protein: CASSQKGTDLYNEQFF; CDR3 DNA: TGTGCCAGCAGCCAAAAGGGGACAGACCTCTACAATGAGCAGTTCTTC
D gene: TRBD1; clone size: -; J gene: TRBJ2-1; V gene: TRBV10-3; CDR3 protein: CAISSGQGGDEQFF; CDR3 DNA: TGTGCCATCAGCTCCGGACAGGGTGGAGATGAGCAGTTCTTC
D gene: -; clone size: -; J gene: TRBJ2-7; V gene: TRBV7-2; CDR3 protein: CASSLGLLGSYEQYF; CDR3 DNA: TGTGCCAGCAGCTTGGGCCTGCTGGGGTCCTACGAGCAGTACTTC